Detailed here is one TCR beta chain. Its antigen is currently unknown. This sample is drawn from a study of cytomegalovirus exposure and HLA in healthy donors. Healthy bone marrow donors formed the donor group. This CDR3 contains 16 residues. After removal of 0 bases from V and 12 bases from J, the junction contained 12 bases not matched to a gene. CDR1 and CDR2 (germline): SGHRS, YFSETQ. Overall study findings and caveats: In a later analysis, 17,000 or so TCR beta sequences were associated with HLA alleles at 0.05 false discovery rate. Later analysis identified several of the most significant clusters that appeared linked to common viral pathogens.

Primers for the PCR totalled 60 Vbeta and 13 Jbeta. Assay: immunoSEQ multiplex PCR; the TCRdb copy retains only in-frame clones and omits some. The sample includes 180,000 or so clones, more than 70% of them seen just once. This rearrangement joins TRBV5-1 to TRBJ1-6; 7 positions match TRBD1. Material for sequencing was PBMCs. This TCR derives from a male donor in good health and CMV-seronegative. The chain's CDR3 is CASSLAAGGFVEPLHF. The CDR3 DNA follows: TGCGCCAGCAGCTTGGCCGCAGGGGGGTTCGTAGAACCCCTCCACTTT.